This T cell receptor (beta chain) was recovered during a study of OX40 agonist ivuxolimab in advanced cancers. Study as a whole: The treatment was a fully human IgG2 OX40 agonist, ivuxolimab.

Clones were sequenced by immunoSEQ multiplex PCR, and TCRdb holds only the in-frame ones, with some missing. Here the sample spans about 61,000 clones, approximately 90% being singletons. To note about this clone: Other DNA sequences in the sample encode the same CDR3.

The sequences come from CD4+ or CD8+ T cells sorted from blood, collected in a trial of the OX40 agonist ivuxolimab. The clonotype comes from an adult with an advanced solid tumor such as melanoma, head and neck, liver or kidney cancer.

CDR3 nucleotide sequence: TGTGCCAGCTCACCAGGGCGGCTGAACACTGAAGCTTTCTTT. This translates into CASSPGRLNTEAFF. This chain links TRBV18 with TRBJ1-1; D unclear. The CDR3 is 14 amino acids. V was trimmed by 2 bases and J by 0 bases, leaving 7 bases between them. Germline CDR1 KGHSH, CDR2 LQKENI.